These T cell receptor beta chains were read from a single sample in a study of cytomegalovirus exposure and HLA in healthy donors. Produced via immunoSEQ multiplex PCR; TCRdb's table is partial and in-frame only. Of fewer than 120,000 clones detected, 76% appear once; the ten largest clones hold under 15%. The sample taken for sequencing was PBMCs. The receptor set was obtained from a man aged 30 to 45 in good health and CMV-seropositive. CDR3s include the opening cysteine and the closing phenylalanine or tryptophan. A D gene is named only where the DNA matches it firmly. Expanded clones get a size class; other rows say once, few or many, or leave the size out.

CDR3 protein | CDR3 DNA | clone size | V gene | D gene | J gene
CASTVIGQPQHF | TGTGCCAGCACGGTGATCGGTCAGCCCCAGCATTTT | - | TRBV28 | - | TRBJ1-5
CASSRETSGYEQYF | TGTGCCAGCAGCCGGGAGACTAGCGGCTACGAGCAGTACTTC | - | TRBV7-6 | TRBD2 | TRBJ2-7
CAWSAGFSYNSPLHF | TGTGCCTGGAGTGCTGGCTTCTCCTATAATTCACCCCTCCACTTT | - | TRBV30 | - | TRBJ1-6
CASSSGQWNSNQPQHF | TGTGCCAGCAGCTCAGGACAGTGGAATAGCAATCAGCCCCAGCATTTT | - | TRBV7-2 | - | TRBJ1-5
CASRESGVWVTEAFF | TGTGCCAGCAGGGAAAGCGGGGTTTGGGTCACTGAAGCTTTCTTT | - | TRBV6-6 | - | TRBJ1-1
CASSHPGVAGGGETQYF | TGTGCCAGCAGTCACCCGGGCGTAGCGGGGGGAGGGGAGACCCAGTACTTC | - | TRBV7-2 | TRBD2 | TRBJ2-5
CAWSVGTTNTGELFF | TGTGCCTGGAGTGTTGGGACAACGAACACCGGGGAGCTGTTTTTT | once | TRBV30 | - | TRBJ2-2
CASSPAGNEQFF | TGTGCCAGCAGCCCAGCGGGCAATGAGCAGTTCTTC | - | TRBV7-2 | - | TRBJ2-1
CASSLTTGGGMYEQYF | TGTGCCAGCAGCTTAACCACAGGGGGCGGAATGTACGAGCAGTACTTC | - | TRBV7-2 | TRBD1 | TRBJ2-7
CAWRWAINTGELFF | TGTGCCTGGCGCTGGGCCATTAACACCGGGGAGCTGTTTTTT | few | TRBV30 | - | TRBJ2-2
CSVVDRALNTEAFF | TGCAGCGTTGTCGACAGAGCCCTGAACACTGAAGCTTTCTTT | - | TRBV29-1 | - | TRBJ1-1
CASSVGQGPLGQYF | TGTGCCAGCAGCGTCGGACAGGGCCCTTTAGGGCAGTACTTC | - | TRBV9 | TRBD1 | TRBJ2-7
CASSPLYGSPYEQYF | TGTGCCAGCAGCCCCCTGTATGGGAGCCCCTACGAGCAGTACTTC | - | TRBV11-2 | - | TRBJ2-7
CASSLMLGLGLDTQYF | TGTGCCAGCAGCCTGATGTTGGGACTAGGATTAGATACGCAGTATTTT | - | TRBV7-2 | TRBD2 | TRBJ2-3
CASSVSLGNGSPLHF | TGTGCCAGCAGTGTCTCTTTAGGAAACGGGTCACCCCTCCACTTT | - | TRBV6-4 | - | TRBJ1-6
CASSSAYEQYF | TGTGCCAGCAGCTCTGCCTACGAGCAGTACTTC | once | TRBV7-9 | - | TRBJ2-7
CASSRGLAESSYEQYF | TGCGCCAGCAGCCGCGGACTAGCGGAAAGCTCCTACGAGCAGTACTTC | - | TRBV4-3 | TRBD2 | TRBJ2-7
CASSVEPEGSQPQHF | TGTGCCAGCAGTGTAGAGCCAGAGGGTAGTCAGCCCCAGCATTTT | once | TRBV6-1 | - | TRBJ1-5
CSSSHNLAGPYNEQFF | TGTTCCAGCAGCCACAACCTAGCGGGGCCCTACAATGAGCAGTTCTTC | - | TRBV7-9 | TRBD2 | TRBJ2-1
CASRLAGQRTYEQYF | TGTGCCAGCAGACTAGCGGGACAAAGAACCTACGAGCAGTACTTC | once | TRBV27 | TRBD2 | TRBJ2-7